The clone carrying this T cell receptor (beta chain) was seen a handful of times. The assay was immunoSEQ multiplex PCR, and TCRdb's table has in-frame clones only and misses some. This table holds tens of thousands of clones, around nine tenths found once. The data belong to a study of blood T cell repertoires in COVID-19. As for the study in general: Sites in the United States, Italy and Spain provided acute and convalescent COVID-19 samples. PBMCs, B-cell-depleted T cells, or T cells were the source of the cDNA or gDNA that made up the material.

The source is a man aged 45 to 65 with acute or convalescent COVID-19. The sample consisted of peripheral blood.

In DNA, the CDR3 is TGTGCCAGCAGCCAATCAGGGAGCAATCAGCCCCAGCATTTT. Encoded protein: CASSQSGSNQPQHF. The chain links TRBV3-1 (or the pseudogene TRBV3-2) to TRBJ1-5; perhaps TRBD1 as D (5 bases). This CDR3 spans 14 amino acids. The germline V gene has CDR1 LGHDT and CDR2 YNNKEL (reference sequence). V was cut by 2 bases and J by 1 base, with 6 bases left in between.